A selection of T cell receptor beta chains follows, all from one sample in a study of CXCR3-negative and CXCR3-positive naive CD8 T cells. TCRdb reprocessed the 5' RACE reads, with one entry per CDR3 protein and no DNA. Recorded here are tens of thousands of distinct CDR3 sequences; the top ten clones represent roughly 3.9%. Sample: naive CXCR3- CD8+ T cells from blood. The source of these receptors is a human donor in good health. Some clones in this sample may be carry-over from other donors' samples. Each CDR3 is given with its conserved first and last residue. Each record gives: J gene, V gene, clone size, CDR3 protein. Clone size is given for some rows only: seen once, a few or many times, or a class if the clone is expanded.

TRBJ2-7 | TRBV29-1 | - | CSVEGTYTYEQYF
TRBJ2-1 | TRBV7-8 | - | CASSHARRVNEQFF
TRBJ2-7 | TRBV29-1 | - | CSVGGQAFYEQYF
TRBJ2-7 | TRBV29-1 | - | CSVELSLAGGYEQYF
TRBJ2-1 | TRBV12-3/TRBV12-4 | - | CASTPGLAGRGEQFF
TRBJ2-1 | TRBV9 | - | CASSVAGGRPSGSYNEQFF
TRBJ2-7 | TRBV6-2/TRBV6-3 | - | CASSHGDRGYEQYF
TRBJ2-7 | TRBV28 | - | CASRSTVTYEQYF
TRBJ2-4 | TRBV21-1 | - | CASSKDRRTWGENIQYF
TRBJ1-2 | TRBV7-9 | - | CASTAWLDGYTF
TRBJ2-7 | TRBV29-1 | - | CSVGSPVEQYF
TRBJ2-7 | TRBV5-1 | - | CASSLGQNSYEQYF
TRBJ2-7 | TRBV11-3 | - | CASSPRLGNYEQYF
TRBJ1-1 | TRBV15 | - | CATSSRDRGRGTEAFF
TRBJ2-7 | TRBV7-2 | - | CASSLRGTSIYEQYF
TRBJ1-1 | TRBV6-2/TRBV6-3 | - | CASSNPGTGLNTEAFF
TRBJ2-1 | TRBV3-1 | - | CASSQVTSGGAFGEQFF
TRBJ2-1 | TRBV28 | - | CASSSPGLAGPQFF
TRBJ2-3 | TRBV4-1 | medium-sized | CASSQDSDGGDTDTQYF
TRBJ2-3 | TRBV29-1 | - | CSAPGVVSDTQYF
TRBJ2-5 | TRBV29-1 | - | CSVEGLGETQYF
TRBJ2-1 | TRBV5-1 | - | CASSNGLADNEQFF
TRBJ2-1 | TRBV7-3 | - | CASSGRGTTYNEQFF
TRBJ2-7 | TRBV7-9 | - | CASSPPGGLAEETQYF
TRBJ2-7 | TRBV10-3 | - | CAIRSPGDYEQYF
TRBJ1-1 | TRBV7-9 | - | CASSPRRDRGGNTEAFF
TRBJ2-1 | TRBV29-1 | - | CSVARGLAGDNEQFF
TRBJ2-7 | TRBV6-5 | - | CASSYSVAGGLSYEQYF
TRBJ2-3 | TRBV6-6 | - | CASTTGIATDTQYF
TRBJ2-5 | TRBV29-1 | - | CSVDADQETQYF
TRBJ1-2 | TRBV18 | - | CASSPGAADGYTF